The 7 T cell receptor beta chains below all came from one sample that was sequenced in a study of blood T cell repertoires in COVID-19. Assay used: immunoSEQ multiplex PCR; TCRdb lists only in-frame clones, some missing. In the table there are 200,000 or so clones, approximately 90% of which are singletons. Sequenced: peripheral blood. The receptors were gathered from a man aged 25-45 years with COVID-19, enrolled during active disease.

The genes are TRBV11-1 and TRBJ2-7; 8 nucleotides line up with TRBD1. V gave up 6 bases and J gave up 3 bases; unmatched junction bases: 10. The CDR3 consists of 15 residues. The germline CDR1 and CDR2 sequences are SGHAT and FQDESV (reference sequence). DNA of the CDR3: TGTGCCAGCAGTTCTACTCGGGACAGGCTCTACGAGCAGTACTTC. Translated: CASSSTRDRLYEQYF.

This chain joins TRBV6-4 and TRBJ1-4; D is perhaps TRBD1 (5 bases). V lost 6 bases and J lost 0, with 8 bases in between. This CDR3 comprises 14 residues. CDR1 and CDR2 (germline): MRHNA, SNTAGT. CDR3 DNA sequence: TGTGCCAGCAGGGCGACAGCAACTAATGAAAAACTGTTTTTT. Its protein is CASRATATNEKLFF.

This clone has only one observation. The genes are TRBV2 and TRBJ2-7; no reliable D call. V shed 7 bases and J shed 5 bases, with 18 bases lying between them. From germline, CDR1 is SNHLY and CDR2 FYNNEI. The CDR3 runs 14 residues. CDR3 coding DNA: TGTGCCAGCAACCAGCTCCCTCGGAGTGACGAGCAGTACTTC. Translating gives CASNQLPRSDEQYF.

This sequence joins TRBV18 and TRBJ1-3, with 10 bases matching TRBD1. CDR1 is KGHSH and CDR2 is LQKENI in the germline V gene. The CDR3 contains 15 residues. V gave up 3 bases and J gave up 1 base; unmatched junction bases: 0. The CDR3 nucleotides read TGTGCCAGCTCACCGGGACAGGGGTCTGGAAACACCATATATTTT. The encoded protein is CASSPGQGSGNTIYF.

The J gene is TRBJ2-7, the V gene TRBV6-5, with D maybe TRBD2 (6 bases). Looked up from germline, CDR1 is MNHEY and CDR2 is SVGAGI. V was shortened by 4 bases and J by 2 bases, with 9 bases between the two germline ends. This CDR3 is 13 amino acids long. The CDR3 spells CASSSGLTYEQYF. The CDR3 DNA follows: TGTGCCAGCAGTTCAGGACTAACCTACGAGCAGTACTTC.

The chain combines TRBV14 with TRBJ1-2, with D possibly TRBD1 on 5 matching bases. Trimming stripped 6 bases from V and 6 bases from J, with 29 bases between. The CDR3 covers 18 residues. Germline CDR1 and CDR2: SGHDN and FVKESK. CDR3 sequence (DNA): TGTGCCAGCAGTCAACATATTTACGAAAGGGACTCCTGGGATGGCTACACCTTC. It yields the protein CASSQHIYERDSWDGYTF. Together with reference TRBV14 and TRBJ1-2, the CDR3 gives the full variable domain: EAGVTQFPSHSVIEKGQTVTLRCDPISGHDNLYWYRRVMGKEIKFLLHFVKESKQDESGMPNNRFLAERTGGTYSTLKVQPAELEDSGVYFCASSQHIYERDSWDGYTFGSGTRLTVV.

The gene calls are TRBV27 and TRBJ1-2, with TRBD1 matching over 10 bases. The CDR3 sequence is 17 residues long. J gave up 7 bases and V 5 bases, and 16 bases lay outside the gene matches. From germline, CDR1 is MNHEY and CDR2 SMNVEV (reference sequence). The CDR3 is CASSPASVTGGVGGYTF. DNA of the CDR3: TGTGCCAGCAGTCCCGCTTCCGTGACAGGGGGCGTGGGTGGCTACACCTTC.